These T cell receptor beta chains were read from a single sample in a study of T cells expressing NK-cell markers. TCRdb processed the 5' RACE reads again and assigns one entry to each CDR3 protein, with no DNA. The sample has about 390,000 distinct CDR3 sequences; the top ten hold roughly 10%. The sequencing input was blood T cells: a sorted CD56 or NKG2C T cell subset, CD4+ or CD8+ T cells, or bulk PBMC T cells (not recorded which). The receptors were sampled from a woman between 45 and 60 years old in good health. Each CDR3 is given with its conserved first and last residue.

CDR3 length	J gene	V gene	CDR3 protein
16	TRBJ2-6	TRBV29-1	CSVPGRLPSGANVLTF
16	TRBJ1-1	TRBV21-1	CASSTTDTGPNTEAFF
15	TRBJ2-2	TRBV15	CATSREASKTGELFF
13	TRBJ2-1	TRBV12-3/TRBV12-4	CASSGTGVWEQFF
12	TRBJ2-1	TRBV15	CATSRFPHEQFF
19	TRBJ2-2	TRBV5-5	CASSFGTGRASLFTGELFF
15	TRBJ2-1	TRBV12-3/TRBV12-4	CASSETGKSYNEQFF
14	TRBJ2-3	TRBV10-3	CAIREDPGKDTQYF
15	TRBJ1-5	TRBV20-1	CSARAGPYSNQPQHF
15	TRBJ2-3	TRBV29-1	CSVELMADYTDTQYF
12	TRBJ2-2	TRBV20-1	CSGAGDHGELFF
17	TRBJ2-1	TRBV14	CASSQTSGRDIYNEQFF
16	TRBJ2-7	TRBV6-5	CASSPRTGGVRSEQYF
16	TRBJ2-5	TRBV7-9	CASSLVSGLVQETQYF
14	TRBJ2-5	TRBV25-1	CASSGHASRETQYF
13	TRBJ2-1	TRBV24-1	CATSGAPHNEQFF